Following are 23 T cell receptor beta chains from one sample sequenced in a study of blood T cell repertoires in COVID-19. Sequencing used immunoSEQ multiplex PCR; TCRdb keeps in-frame clones, though not all of them. This sample has 340,000 or so clones, with approximately 86% found just once. Sequenced sample: PBMCs or T cells enriched from blood (not recorded which). The receptor set was obtained from a woman in her 40s with acute COVID-19.

This clone showed up just once. This chain connects TRBV5-4 to TRBJ1-2, with 9 bases fitting TRBD1. Germline loops: CDR1 SGHNT, CDR2 YYREEE (reference sequence). Trimming took 2 bases from V and 0 from J; bases not matched to a gene: 8. CDR3 length equals 17 residues. The CDR3 DNA sequence: TGTGCCAGCAGCTTACAGGGGGCGCGGGTAACTAACTATGGCTACACCTTC. Protein product: CASSLQGARVTNYGYTF.

The chain carries TRBV5-1 and TRBJ2-5; possibly TRBD2 for D (6 bases). The CDR3 runs 17 residues. Germline CDR1 is SGHRS and CDR2 is YFSETQ. V was shortened by 4 bases and J by 4 bases, with 23 bases between the two germline ends. Written as DNA, the CDR3 is TGCGCCAGCAGCGAGGAGGGTGTCCCTGGGGCCCCAGAGACCCAGTACTTC. Translating it yields CASSEEGVPGAPETQYF.

The rearrangement joins TRBV18 to TRBJ2-1; D possibly corresponds to TRBD2 (6 bases). CDR1 is KGHSH, CDR2 LQKENI, per germline. Trimming removed 0 bases at V and 9 bases at J, with 15 bases between. The CDR3 is 15 residues long. The CDR3 spells CASSPPSGSELEQFF. The CDR3 nucleotides read TGTGCCAGCTCACCACCTTCCGGGAGTGAGCTTGAGCAGTTCTTC.

This chain connects TRBV12-5 to TRBJ1-1; D possibly corresponds to TRBD1 (6 bases). The length of the CDR3 is 14 residues. Looked up from germline, CDR1 is LGHNT and CDR2 is FRNRAP. The V and J ends lost 6 bases and 1 base respectively, with 12 bases between them. The chain's CDR3 is CASGRGQTNTEAFF. CDR3 in DNA: TGTGCTAGTGGACGAGGACAGACGAACACTGAAGCTTTCTTT. Full variable domain (missing parts from reference TRBV12-5 and TRBJ1-1): DARVTQTPRHKVTEMGQEVTMRCQPILGHNTVFWYRQTMMQGLELLAYFRNRAPLDDSGMPKDRFSAEMPDATLATLKIQPSEPRDSAVYFCASGRGQTNTEAFFGQGTRLTVV.

The gene calls are TRBV15 and TRBJ2-1; D may be TRBD1 (6 bases). CDR1 LNHNV and CDR2 YYDKDF come from the germline V gene (reference sequence). The V gene lost 5 bases and the J gene lost 10 bases, with 27 bases spanning the gap. CDR3 length equals 17 residues. CDR3 DNA sequence: TGTGCCACCAGCTCCCGGACAGCGGTTCCTTTGGGCAGGGAGCAGTTCTTC. Protein product: CATSSRTAVPLGREQFF. Full variable domain (outside the CDR3, taken from reference TRBV15 and TRBJ2-1): DAMVIQNPRYQVTQFGKPVTLSCSQTLNHNVMYWYQQKSSQAPKLLFHYYDKDFNNEADTPDNFQSRRPNTSFCFLDIRSPGLGDTAMYLCATSSRTAVPLGREQFFGPGTRLTVL.

This clone was counted once. The V call is TRBV7-2, the J call TRBJ2-7, with D possibly being TRBD2 (6 bases). Trimming stripped 0 bases from V and 6 bases from J, with 15 bases between. The CDR3 totals 15 residues. Germline V gives CDR1 SGHTA, CDR2 FQGNSA. The CDR3: CASSLAGTRYREQYF. CDR3 DNA sequence: TGTGCCAGCAGCTTAGCCGGGACTCGGTATCGCGAGCAGTACTTC.

On this clone: The sample has other DNA sequences that encode this CDR3 too. The V gene is TRBV18, the J gene TRBJ1-1; 9 bases are shared with TRBD1. The V gene end was trimmed by 1 base and the J gene end by 1 base; junction bases not matched to a gene: 1. Germline V lookup: CDR1 KGHSH, CDR2 LQKENI. The CDR3 is made up of 15 amino acids. In DNA, the CDR3 is TGTGCCAGCTCACCACTGGGACAGGGGAACACTGAAGCTTTCTTT. It specifies CASSPLGQGNTEAFF.

The gene calls are TRBV18 and TRBJ1-1, with TRBD1 matching 7 bases. V shed 6 bases and J 3 bases; nucleotides not matched to a gene: 4. CDR3 size: 13 residues. Germline V CDR1 and CDR2: KGHSH, LQKENI. CDR3 residues: CASSKGADTEAFF. CDR3 DNA: TGTGCCAGCTCCAAGGGGGCGGACACTGAAGCTTTCTTT.

The J gene is TRBJ1-6, the V gene TRBV14, with D tentatively TRBD1 (5 bases). The CDR3 has 12 residues. The germline V gene has CDR1 SGHDN and CDR2 FVKESK. Trimming took off 6 bases at V and 10 bases at J, with 10 bases between the two ends. In nucleotides, the CDR3 is TGTGCCAGCAGTCTGGGACTATCACCCCTCCACTTT. The encoded protein is CASSLGLSPLHF.

This chain joins TRBV5-4 and TRBJ2-1; TRBD2 aligns across 8 bases. Germline CDR1 and CDR2: SGHNT and YYREEE (reference sequence). CDR3 size: 18 residues. The V and J ends lost 1 base and 1 base, in that order; junction bases with no gene match: 10. For the CDR3, the DNA is TGTGCCAGCAGCTTGCCTCCCCGCGGGGGGAGGTCCTACAATGAGCAGTTCTTC. The encoded protein is CASSLPPRGGRSYNEQFF.

The DNA for the CDR3 is TGTGCCAGCAGTTTGACAGGGGCCTATGGCTACACCTTC. Amino acid sequence: CASSLTGAYGYTF. The chain couples TRBV28 to TRBJ1-2; 8 nucleotides align to TRBD1. CDR1 and CDR2 (germline): MDHEN, SYDVKM. V lost 3 bases, J lost 4 bases, and 1 base stayed unmatched. The CDR3 has 13 amino acids.

The rearrangement uses TRBV3-1 (or the pseudogene TRBV3-2) and TRBJ2-3; D is unresolved. This CDR3 comprises 15 residues. V was trimmed by 3 bases and J by 6 bases, leaving 16 bases between them. Germline lookup yields CDR1 LGHDT and CDR2 YNNKEL (reference sequence). The CDR3 DNA reads as TGTGCCAGCAGCCAGACGAGTAAGGAGATGGATACGCAGTATTTT. This codes for CASSQTSKEMDTQYF.

This clone came up many times. This chain joins TRBV5-6 and TRBJ1-1, with D perhaps matching TRBD1 (6 bases). The CDR3 length is 12 residues. From germline, CDR1 is SGHDT and CDR2 YYEEEE. V lost 3 bases to trimming and J lost 11 bases, with 14 bases between them. The CDR3 here is CASSSHRVTAFF. CDR3 in DNA: TGTGCCAGCAGCTCACACAGGGTCACGGCTTTCTTT.

CDR3 coding DNA: TGTGCCAGCAGCCTTTCGTCCGGGACAGGGGCGATCTACACCTTC. This codes for CASSLSSGTGAIYTF. The chain uses TRBV3-1 (or the pseudogene TRBV3-2) and TRBJ1-2; 10 bases match TRBD1. V shed 4 bases and J 10 bases; nucleotides not matched to a gene: 12. This CDR3 has 15 residues. Germline CDR1 is LGHDT and CDR2 is YNNKEL (reference sequence).

This clone appeared a single time. The chain combines TRBV7-8 with TRBJ1-3; 8 bases are shared with TRBD1. This CDR3 comprises 15 residues. J was trimmed by 0 bases and V by 5 bases; bases with no gene match: 3. Germline lookup yields CDR1 SGHVS and CDR2 FQNEAQ. CDR3 in amino acids: CASSQGQGSGNTIYF. For the CDR3, the DNA is TGTGCCAGCAGCCAAGGACAGGGCTCTGGAAACACCATATATTTT.

This sequence joins TRBV5-6 and TRBJ1-1, with 8 nucleotides matching TRBD1. The CDR3 extends over 15 amino acids. V dropped 3 bases and J dropped 6; count of bases not matched to a gene: 10. Germline-derived CDR1 and CDR2 are SGHDT and YYEEEE. The chain's CDR3 is CASSSDRGNSAEAFF. CDR3 bases: TGTGCCAGCAGCTCCGACAGGGGCAACTCGGCTGAAGCTTTCTTT.

This clone is a singleton in its sample. V is TRBV11-1 and J is TRBJ1-1; no reliable D call. Germline V gene lookup returns CDR1 SGHAT and CDR2 FQDESV (reference sequence). V was clipped by 3 bases and J by 1 base, with 15 bases between them. The CDR3 is 16 amino acids. The CDR3 DNA sequence: TGTGCCAGCAGCTTTATGAGCTCTTCAGGGAACACTGAAGCTTTCTTT. Translating it yields CASSFMSSSGNTEAFF.

This clone appeared once. This CDR3 is CASSQVRTGPNEKLFF. The CDR3 DNA sequence: TGTGCCAGCAGCCAAGTTCGGACAGGCCCTAATGAAAAACTGTTTTTT. The V call is TRBV4-2, the J call TRBJ1-4, with TRBD1 matching 7 bases. Per the germline V gene, CDR1 is LGHNA and CDR2 is YNFKEQ. V dropped 1 base and J dropped 3; count of bases not matched to a gene: 5. The CDR3 loop spans 16 amino acids.

As DNA, the CDR3 is TGTGCCAGCAGCTCGGGGACTAGCGGCTTCTACGAGCAGTACTTC. Its translation: CASSSGTSGFYEQYF. The rearrangement links TRBV5-4 to TRBJ2-7, with 11 bases aligning to TRBD2. Germline CDR1 SGHNT, CDR2 YYREEE (reference sequence). The CDR3 has 15 residues. Trimming at V came to 3 bases and at J to 3 bases, leaving 5 bases not matched to a gene.

The V gene is TRBV19, the J gene TRBJ1-3; D is uncertain. This CDR3 has 19 residues. Germline assignment: CDR1 LNHDA and CDR2 SQIVND (reference sequence). Between the trimmed V and J ends, which lost 6 bases and 0 bases, there was a span of 24 bases. The CDR3 sequence is CASSAAPGSGAISGNTIYF. The CDR3 DNA sequence: TGTGCCAGTAGCGCAGCCCCAGGATCAGGTGCCATCTCTGGAAACACCATATATTTT.

The rearrangement joins TRBV10-3 to TRBJ1-4, with D possibly TRBD1 on 6 matching bases. CDR3 size: 16 residues. Germline V gives CDR1 ENHRY, CDR2 SYGVKD. Deletions cut 6 bases from V and 0 bases from J, with 14 bases between. CDR3 bases: TGTGCCATCAGCACCGGACAGTCTGCAACTAATGAAAAACTGTTTTTT. Translated: CAISTGQSATNEKLFF.

This sequence joins TRBV4-1 and TRBJ2-3, with 7 nucleotides matching TRBD1. Germline V CDR1 and CDR2: MGHRA, YSYEKL. CDR3 length equals 20 residues. V lost 0 bases, J lost 0 bases, and 15 bases stayed unmatched. CDR3 sequence (DNA): TGCGCCAGCAGCCAAGATTTTGTGACAGGGCGAAAGACTAGCACAGATACGCAGTATTTT. This gives the protein CASSQDFVTGRKTSTDTQYF.

This sequence joins TRBV5-4 and TRBJ1-2; no firm D call. V lost 0 bases, J lost 6 bases, and 9 bases lay in between. From germline, CDR1 is SGHNT and CDR2 YYREEE (reference sequence). This CDR3 spans 13 amino acids. CDR3 DNA sequence: TGTGCCAGCAGCTTGGGTCTCGGGGATGGCTACACCTTC. This encodes CASSLGLGDGYTF.